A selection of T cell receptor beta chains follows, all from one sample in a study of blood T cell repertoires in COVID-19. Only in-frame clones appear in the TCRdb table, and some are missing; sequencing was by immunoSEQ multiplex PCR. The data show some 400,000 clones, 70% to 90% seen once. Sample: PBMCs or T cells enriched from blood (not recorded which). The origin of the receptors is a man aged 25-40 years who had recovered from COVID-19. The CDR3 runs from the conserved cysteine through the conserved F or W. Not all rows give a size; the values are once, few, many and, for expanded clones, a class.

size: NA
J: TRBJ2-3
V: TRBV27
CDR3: CASSPRGRGTDTQYF

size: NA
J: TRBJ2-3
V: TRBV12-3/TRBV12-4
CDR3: CASSLFITDTQYF

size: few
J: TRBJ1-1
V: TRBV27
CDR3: CASSEGTGGNTEAFF

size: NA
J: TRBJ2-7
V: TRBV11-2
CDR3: CASSLDLIAISEQYF

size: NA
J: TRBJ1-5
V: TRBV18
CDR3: CASSLQGVSSNQPQHF

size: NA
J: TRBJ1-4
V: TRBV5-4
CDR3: CASSSGEAATNEKLFF

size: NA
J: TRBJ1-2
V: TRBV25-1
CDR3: CASSEQGARYGYTF

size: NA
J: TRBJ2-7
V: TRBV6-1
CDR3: CASSEHPGNEQYF

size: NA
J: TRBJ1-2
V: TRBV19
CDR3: CASVRDRGYYGYTF

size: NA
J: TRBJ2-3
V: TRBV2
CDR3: CASSESRGLGTDTQYF

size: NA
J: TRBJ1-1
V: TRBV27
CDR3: CASSLNRAIGDTEAFF

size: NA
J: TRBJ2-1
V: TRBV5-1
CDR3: CASSSQGANEQFF

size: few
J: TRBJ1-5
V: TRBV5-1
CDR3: CASSPDGQEAVYLYQPQHF

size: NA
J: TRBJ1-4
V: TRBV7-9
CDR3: CASSSWTAINEKLFF

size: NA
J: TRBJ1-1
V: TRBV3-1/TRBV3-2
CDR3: CASSQFMPAAEAFF

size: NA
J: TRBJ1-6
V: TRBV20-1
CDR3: CSASLGGSNSPLHF

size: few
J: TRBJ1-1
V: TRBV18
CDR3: CASSPRPRNPDRNTEAFF

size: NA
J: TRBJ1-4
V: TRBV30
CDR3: CAWSTGMGNEKLFF

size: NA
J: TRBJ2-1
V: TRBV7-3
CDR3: CASSNGGIEQFF

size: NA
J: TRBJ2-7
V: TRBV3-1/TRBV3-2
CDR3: CASSPSRQSYEQYF

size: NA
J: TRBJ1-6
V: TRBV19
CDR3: CASSPGVGSPLHF

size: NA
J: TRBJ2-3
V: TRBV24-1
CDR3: CATSASFTDTQYF

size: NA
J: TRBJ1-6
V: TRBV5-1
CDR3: CASSPGQGFLPLHF

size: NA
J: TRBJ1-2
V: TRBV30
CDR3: CAWNIDTAGRYGYTF

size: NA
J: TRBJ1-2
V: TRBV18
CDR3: CASSPSEDYGYTF

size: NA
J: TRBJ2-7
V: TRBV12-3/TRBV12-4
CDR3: CASSRDTSYEQYF

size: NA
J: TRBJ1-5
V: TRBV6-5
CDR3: CASSYGGAHSNQPQHF

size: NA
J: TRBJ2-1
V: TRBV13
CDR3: CASSSPASSYNEQFF

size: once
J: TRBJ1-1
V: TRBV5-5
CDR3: CASSWTFRDRVSEAFF

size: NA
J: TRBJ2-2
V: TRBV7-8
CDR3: CASSFLARDIQLTGELFF

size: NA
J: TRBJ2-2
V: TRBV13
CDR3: CASSFLGANTGELFF

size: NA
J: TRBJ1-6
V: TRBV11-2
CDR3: CASTYGTGASPLHF

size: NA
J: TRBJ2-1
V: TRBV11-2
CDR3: CASSFWGLEIDEQFF

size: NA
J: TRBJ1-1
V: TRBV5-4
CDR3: CASSLAGSGTKAFF

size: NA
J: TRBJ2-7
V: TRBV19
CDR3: CASSIVLSTGVYEQYF

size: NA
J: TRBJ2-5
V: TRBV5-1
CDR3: CASSPGGRETQYF

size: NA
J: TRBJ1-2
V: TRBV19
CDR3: CASSTRVLRKGYTF

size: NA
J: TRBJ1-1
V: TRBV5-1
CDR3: CASSLIGQGEAFF

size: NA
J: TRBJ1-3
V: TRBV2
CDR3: CASRIQQSGNTIYF

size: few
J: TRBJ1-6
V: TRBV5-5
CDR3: CASSVNRGSPLHF

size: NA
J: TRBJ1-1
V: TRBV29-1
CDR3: CSAPGNTEAFF

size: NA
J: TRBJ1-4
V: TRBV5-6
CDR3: CASSLAVPGITEKLFF

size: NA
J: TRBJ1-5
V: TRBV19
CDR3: CASRTPGVRYQPQHF

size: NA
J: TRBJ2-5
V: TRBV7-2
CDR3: CASSYLGTRAETQYF

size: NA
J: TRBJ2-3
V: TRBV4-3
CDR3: CASSQEWTGGLLNTQYF

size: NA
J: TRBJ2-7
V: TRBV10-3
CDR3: CAISEQSYEQYF

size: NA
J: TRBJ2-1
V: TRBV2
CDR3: CASSVMAGGGFGQFF

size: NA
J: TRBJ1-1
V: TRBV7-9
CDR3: CASSQSTGNTEAFF